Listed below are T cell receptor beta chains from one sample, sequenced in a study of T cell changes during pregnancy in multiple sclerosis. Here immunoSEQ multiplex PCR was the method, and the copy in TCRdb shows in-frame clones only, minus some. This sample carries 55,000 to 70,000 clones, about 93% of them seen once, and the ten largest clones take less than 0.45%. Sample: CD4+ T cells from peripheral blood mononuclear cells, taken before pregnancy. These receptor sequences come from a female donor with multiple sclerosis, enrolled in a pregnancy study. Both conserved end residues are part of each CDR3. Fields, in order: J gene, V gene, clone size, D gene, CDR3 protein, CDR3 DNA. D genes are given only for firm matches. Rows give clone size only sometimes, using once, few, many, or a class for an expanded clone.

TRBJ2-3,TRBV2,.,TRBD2,CASGSGITDTQYF,TGTGCCAGCGGGAGCGGGATAACAGATACGCAGTATTTT
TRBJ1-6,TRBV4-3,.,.,CASSQEGNRNNSPLHF,TGCGCCAGCAGCCAAGAGGGAAACAGGAATAATTCACCCCTCCACTTT
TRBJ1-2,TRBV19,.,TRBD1,CASSKGGQARWGYTF,TGTGCCAGTAGTAAGGGCGGACAGGCCCGTTGGGGCTACACCTTC
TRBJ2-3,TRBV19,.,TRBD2,CASSTASGPPTDTQYF,TGTGCCAGTAGTACGGCTAGCGGTCCACCCACAGATACGCAGTATTTT
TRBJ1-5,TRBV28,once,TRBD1,CASSSDRGVPPQHF,TGTGCCAGCAGTTCTGACAGGGGTGTACCGCCCCAGCATTTT
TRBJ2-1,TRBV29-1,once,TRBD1,CSGRQGGFNEQFF,TGCAGCGGCCGACAGGGGGGATTCAATGAGCAGTTCTTC
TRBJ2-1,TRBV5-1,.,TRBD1,CASSQGQGLSTRYNEQFF,TGCGCCAGCAGCCAGGGACAGGGGCTCAGCACCCGCTACAATGAGCAGTTCTTC
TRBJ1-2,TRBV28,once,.,CASRWPTGLAYGYTF,TGTGCCAGCAGGTGGCCTACAGGGTTGGCCTATGGCTACACCTTC
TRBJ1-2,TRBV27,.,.,CASSLGERRGGYGYTF,TGTGCCAGCAGTCTCGGGGAAAGGAGGGGGGGATATGGCTACACCTTC
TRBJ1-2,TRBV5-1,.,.,CASSLGGSGHLNYGYTF,TGCGCCAGCAGCTTGGGGGGCTCGGGACACCTGAACTATGGCTACACCTTC
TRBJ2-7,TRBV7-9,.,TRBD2,CASGPSGLAGEGYEQYF,TGTGCCAGCGGACCCTCAGGACTAGCGGGAGAGGGCTACGAGCAGTACTTC
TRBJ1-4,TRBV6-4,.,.,CASSEGRGATNEKLFF,TGTGCCAGCAGTGAGGGCAGGGGCGCAACTAATGAAAAACTGTTTTTT
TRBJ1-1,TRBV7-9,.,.,CASSSRSEDNTEAFF,TGTGCCAGCAGCTCACGATCGGAGGATAACACTGAAGCTTTCTTT
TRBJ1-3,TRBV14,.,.,CASSFTGSPAHTIYF,TGTGCCAGCAGTTTTACCGGGAGCCCGGCGCACACCATATATTTT
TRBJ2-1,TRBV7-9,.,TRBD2,CASSPRVAGGYNEQFF,TGTGCCAGCAGCCCTAGGGTAGCGGGAGGTTACAATGAGCAGTTCTTC
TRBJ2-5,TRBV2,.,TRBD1,CASRTGGIGETQYF,TGTGCCAGCAGGACAGGGGGGATCGGAGAGACCCAGTACTTC
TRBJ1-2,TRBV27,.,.,CASSTLPPNYGYTF,TGTGCCAGCAGCACTTTACCCCCGAACTATGGCTACACCTTC
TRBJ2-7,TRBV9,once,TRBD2,CASSPRTSGTYEQYF,TGTGCCAGCAGCCCACGGACTAGCGGGACCTACGAGCAGTACTTC
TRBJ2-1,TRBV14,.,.,CASSSSSYNEQFF,TGTGCCAGCAGCTCTAGCTCCTACAATGAGCAGTTCTTC
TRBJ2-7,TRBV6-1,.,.,CASPAAGLPYEQYF,TGTGCCAGCCCGGCCGCAGGACTTCCCTACGAGCAGTACTTC
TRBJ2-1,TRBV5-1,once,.,CASSLASNEQFF,TGCGCCAGCAGCTTGGCGTCCAATGAGCAGTTCTTC
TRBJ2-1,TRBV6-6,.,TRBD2,CASSYSGLGGNEQFF,TGTGCCAGCAGTTACTCTGGACTAGGCGGAAATGAGCAGTTCTTC
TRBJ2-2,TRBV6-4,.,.,CASSLLMNTGELFF,TGTGCCAGCAGCCTTCTTATGAACACCGGGGAGCTGTTTTTT
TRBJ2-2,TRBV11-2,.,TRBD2,CASTLTSGSIAGELFF,TGTGCCAGCACCCTGACTAGCGGGAGTATCGCCGGGGAGCTGTTTTTT
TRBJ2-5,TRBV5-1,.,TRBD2,CASSLSQTSGRGETQYF,TGCGCCAGCAGCTTAAGCCAGACTAGCGGGAGGGGAGAGACCCAGTACTTC
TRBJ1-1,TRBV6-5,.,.,CASSYSRHTEAFF,TGTGCCAGCAGTTACTCGAGGCACACTGAAGCTTTCTTT
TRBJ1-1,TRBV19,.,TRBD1,CASSIRGGRQNTEAFF,TGTGCCAGTAGTATTCGAGGGGGCCGCCAGAACACTGAAGCTTTCTTT
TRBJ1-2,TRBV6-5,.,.,CASSKTVGYGYTF,TGTGCCAGCAGTAAGACAGTGGGCTATGGCTACACCTTC
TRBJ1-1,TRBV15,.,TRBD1,CATSRLRGMNTEAFF,TGTGCCACCAGCAGACTCAGGGGGATGAACACTGAAGCTTTCTTT
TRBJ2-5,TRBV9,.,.,CASSALLGRGETQYF,TGTGCCAGCAGCGCATTACTAGGCCGTGGGGAGACCCAGTACTTC
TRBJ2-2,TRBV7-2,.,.,CASSSRPPNTGELFF,TGTGCCAGCAGCTCCAGGCCACCGAACACCGGGGAGCTGTTTTTT
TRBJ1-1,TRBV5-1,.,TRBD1,CASSLGTGRTEAFF,TGCGCCAGCAGCTTGGGGACAGGGCGAACTGAAGCTTTCTTT
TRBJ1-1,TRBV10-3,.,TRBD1,CAISAGTVQPMNTEAFF,TGTGCCATCAGTGCCGGGACAGTACAACCCATGAACACTGAAGCTTTCTTT
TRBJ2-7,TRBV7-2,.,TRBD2,CASSLDRTRRAEQYF,TGTGCCAGCAGCTTAGACCGGACTAGAAGAGCCGAGCAGTACTTC
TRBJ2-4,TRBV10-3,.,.,CAISQGQPLAKNIQYF,TGTGCCATCAGTCAAGGACAGCCACTAGCCAAAAACATTCAGTACTTC
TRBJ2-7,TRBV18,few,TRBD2,CASSPTVAGRNEQYF,TGTGCCAGCTCACCTACAGTAGCGGGGAGGAACGAGCAGTACTTC
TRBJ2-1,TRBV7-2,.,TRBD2,CASSDNWGGLASYNEQFF,TGTGCCAGCAGCGACAACTGGGGGGGACTAGCCTCCTACAATGAGCAGTTCTTC
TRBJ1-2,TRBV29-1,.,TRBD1,CSVAPLTGGVKDGYTF,TGCAGCGTTGCCCCTTTAACAGGGGGCGTTAAGGATGGCTACACCTTC
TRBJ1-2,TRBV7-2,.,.,CASSLVRDYTF,TGTGCCAGCAGCTTAGTTCGGGACTACACCTTC
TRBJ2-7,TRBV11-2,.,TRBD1,CASSLLAVTGLSYEQYF,TGTGCCAGCAGCTTATTGGCCGTGACAGGGCTTTCCTACGAGCAGTACTTC
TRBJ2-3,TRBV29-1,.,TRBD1,CSVRDRGGADTQYF,TGCAGCGTTCGGGACAGGGGAGGAGCAGATACGCAGTATTTT